These T cell receptor beta chains were read from a single sample in a study of tissue T cells after allogeneic stem cell transplantation. Profiled with immunoSEQ multiplex PCR; TCRdb holds only in-frame clones, not every one. The repertoire holds 2,200 or so clones, with 60% to 80% as singletons. The starting material was ileal tissue, obtained at autopsy. These receptors were collected from a male patient aged 60 or older with steroid-refractory graft-versus-host disease after an allogeneic stem cell transplant. Some T cells could come from the graft donor. CDR3s include the opening cysteine and the closing phenylalanine or tryptophan. The D gene is left open where the match is weak. Clone size is given for some rows only: seen once, a few or many times, or a class if the clone is expanded.

>few|-|TRBJ2-3|TRBV7-9
CASSLAVLPTDTQYF
TGTGCCAGCAGCTTAGCTGTGCTCCCCACAGATACGCAGTATTTT
>large|-|TRBJ2-7|TRBV7-2
CASSSRIGGRYEQYF
TGTGCCAGCAGCTCCCGTATAGGGGGGCGGTACGAGCAGTACTTC
>-|TRBD2|TRBJ2-5|TRBV4-3
CASSQELAGVWETQYF
TGCGCCAGCAGCCAAGAGCTAGCGGGGGTATGGGAGACCCAGTACTTC
>-|TRBD1|TRBJ2-2|TRBV19
CASSSQQGARTGELFF
TGTGCCAGTAGTAGCCAACAGGGGGCGAGGACCGGGGAGCTGTTTTTT
>few|-|TRBJ1-2|TRBV4-2
CASSQDRVAPYYGYTF
TGTGCCAGCAGCCAAGATAGGGTGGCGCCGTACTATGGCTACACCTTC
>-|-|TRBJ2-5|TRBV4-2
CASSQDGQQETQYF
TGTGCCAGCAGCCAAGATGGCCAGCAAGAGACCCAGTACTTC
>-|TRBD2|TRBJ2-1|TRBV6-5
CASSPTPLARNEQFF
TGTGCCAGCAGTCCCACCCCACTAGCGAGGAATGAGCAGTTCTTC
>-|-|TRBJ2-1|TRBV19
CASSIGSLEHNEQFF
TGTGCCAGTAGTATCGGGTCGCTGGAGCATAATGAGCAGTTCTTC
>-|-|TRBJ2-2|TRBV6-2/TRBV6-3
CASSSYIVTNTGELFF
TGTGCCAGCAGTTCCTATATAGTCACGAACACCGGGGAGCTGTTTTTT
>-|-|TRBJ2-7|TRBV10-3
CATWESSYEQYF
TGTGCAACGTGGGAAAGCTCCTACGAGCAGTACTTC
>-|-|TRBJ2-2|TRBV4-1
CASSLGEERELFF
TGCGCCAGCAGCCTGGGGGAGGAAAGGGAGCTGTTTTTT
>-|TRBD2|TRBJ2-5|TRBV7-2
CASSSGLAETQYF
TGTGCCAGCAGCTCAGGACTAGCGGAGACCCAGTACTTC
>-|-|TRBJ2-3|TRBV7-2
CASSFGQSPSTQYF
TGTGCCAGCAGCTTCGGACAGTCCCCGTCTACGCAGTATTTT
>-|-|TRBJ2-3|TRBV4-1
CASSQVPDTQYF
TGCGCCAGCAGCCAAGTCCCCGATACGCAGTATTTT
>few|-|TRBJ1-1|TRBV6-5
CASSRGTLEAFF
TGTGCCAGCAGCCGGGGAACACTTGAAGCTTTCTTT
>-|TRBD1|TRBJ1-2|TRBV6-5
CASTKNRGFYGYTF
TGTGCCAGCACGAAAAACAGGGGATTCTATGGCTACACCTTC
>-|-|TRBJ2-5|TRBV5-5
CASSSDAMFQETQYF
TGTGCCAGCAGCTCCGACGCTATGTTTCAAGAGACCCAGTACTTC
>few|-|TRBJ2-3|TRBV7-9
CASNHFSDTQYF
TGTGCCAGCAACCACTTTTCGGATACGCAGTATTTT
>-|-|TRBJ2-5|TRBV7-2
CASSLVGGFAGRETQYF
TGTGCCAGCAGCTTAGTAGGGGGGTTCGCGGGGAGGGAGACCCAGTACTTC
>-|-|TRBJ1-2|TRBV6-5
CASSYSRSFHYGYTF
TGTGCCAGCAGTTACTCTCGAAGCTTCCACTATGGCTACACCTTC
>-|-|TRBJ1-4|TRBV4-3
CASSQELGGPATNEKLFF
TGCGCCAGCAGCCAAGAGTTGGGGGGGCCCGCAACTAATGAAAAACTGTTTTTT
>few|-|TRBJ2-7|TRBV4-1
CASSLVGPQVDSYEQYF
TGCGCCAGCAGCCTCGTGGGGCCTCAGGTCGACTCCTACGAGCAGTACTTC
>-|-|TRBJ1-1|TRBV15
CATSNQSWTLNTEAFF
TGTGCCACCAGCAATCAATCATGGACACTGAACACTGAAGCTTTCTTT